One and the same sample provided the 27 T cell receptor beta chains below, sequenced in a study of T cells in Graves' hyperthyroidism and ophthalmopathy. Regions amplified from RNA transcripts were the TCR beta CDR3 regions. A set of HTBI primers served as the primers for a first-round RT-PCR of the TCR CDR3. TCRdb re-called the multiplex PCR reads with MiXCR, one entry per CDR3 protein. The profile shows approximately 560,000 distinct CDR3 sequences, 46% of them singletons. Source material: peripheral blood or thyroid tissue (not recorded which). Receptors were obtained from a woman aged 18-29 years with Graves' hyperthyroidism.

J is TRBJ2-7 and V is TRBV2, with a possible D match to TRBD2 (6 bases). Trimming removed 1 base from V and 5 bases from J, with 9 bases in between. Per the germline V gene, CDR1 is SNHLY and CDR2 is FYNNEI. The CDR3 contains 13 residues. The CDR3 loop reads CASSEEGGNEQYF. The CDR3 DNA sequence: TGTGCCAGCAGTGAAGAGGGCGGGAACGAGCAGTACTTC. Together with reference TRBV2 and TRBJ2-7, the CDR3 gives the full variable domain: EPEVTQTPSHQVTQMGQEVILRCVPISNHLYFYWYRQILGQKVEFLVSFYNNEISEKSEIFDDQFSVERPDGSNFTLKIRSTKLEDSAMYFCASSEEGGNEQYFGPGTRLTVT.

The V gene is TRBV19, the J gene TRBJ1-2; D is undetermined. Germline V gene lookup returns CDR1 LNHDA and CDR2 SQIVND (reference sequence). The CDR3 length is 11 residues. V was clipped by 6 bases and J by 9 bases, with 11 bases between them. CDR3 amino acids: CASRAGSSYTF. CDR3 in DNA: TGTGCCAGTAGGGCCGGGAGTAGCTACACCTTC.

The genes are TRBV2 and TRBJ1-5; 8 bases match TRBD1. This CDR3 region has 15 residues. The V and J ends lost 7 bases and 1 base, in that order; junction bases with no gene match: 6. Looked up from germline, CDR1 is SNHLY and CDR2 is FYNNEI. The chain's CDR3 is CASTQGARSNQPQHF. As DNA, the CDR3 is TGTGCCAGCACTCAGGGGGCGCGAAGCAATCAGCCCCAGCATTTT.

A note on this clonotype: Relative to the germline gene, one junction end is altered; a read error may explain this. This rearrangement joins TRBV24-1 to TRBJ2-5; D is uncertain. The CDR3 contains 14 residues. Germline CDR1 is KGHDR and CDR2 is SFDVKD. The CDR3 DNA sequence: TGTGCCAGCAGTTACTCGAGCGTTGCAGAGACCCAGTACTTC. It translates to CASSYSSVAETQYF.

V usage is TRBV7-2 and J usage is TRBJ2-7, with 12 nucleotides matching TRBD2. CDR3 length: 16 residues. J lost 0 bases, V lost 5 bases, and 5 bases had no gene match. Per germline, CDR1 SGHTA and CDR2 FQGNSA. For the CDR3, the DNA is TGTGCCAGCAGCGCCAGGGGACTAGCGGGCTCCTACGAGCAGTACTTC. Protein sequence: CASSARGLAGSYEQYF. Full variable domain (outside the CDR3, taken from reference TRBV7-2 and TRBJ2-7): GAGVSQSPSNKVTEKGKDVELRCDPISGHTALYWYRQSLGQGLEFLIYFQGNSAPDKSGLPSDRFSAERTGGSVSTLTIQRTQQEDSAVYLCASSARGLAGSYEQYFGPGTRLTVT.

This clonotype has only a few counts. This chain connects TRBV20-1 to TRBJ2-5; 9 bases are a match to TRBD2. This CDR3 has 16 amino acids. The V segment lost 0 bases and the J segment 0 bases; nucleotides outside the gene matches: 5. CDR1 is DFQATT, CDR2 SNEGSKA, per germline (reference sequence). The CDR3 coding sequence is TGCAGTGCTAGAGATAGGGCTAGCGGGAACCAAGAGACCCAGTACTTC. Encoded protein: CSARDRASGNQETQYF.

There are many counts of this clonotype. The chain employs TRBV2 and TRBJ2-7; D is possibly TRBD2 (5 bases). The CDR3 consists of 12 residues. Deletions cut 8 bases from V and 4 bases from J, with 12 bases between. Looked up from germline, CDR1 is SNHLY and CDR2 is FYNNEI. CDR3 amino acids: CASALALYEQYF. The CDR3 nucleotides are TGTGCCAGCGCCTTAGCGTTGTACGAGCAGTACTTC.

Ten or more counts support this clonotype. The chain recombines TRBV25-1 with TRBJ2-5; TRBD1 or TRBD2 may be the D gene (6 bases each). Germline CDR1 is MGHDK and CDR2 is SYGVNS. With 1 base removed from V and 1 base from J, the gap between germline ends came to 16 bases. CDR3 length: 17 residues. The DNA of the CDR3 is TGTGCCAGCAGTGAATGGAGGGGGTCGGAGATCCAAGAGACCCAGTACTTC. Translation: CASSEWRGSEIQETQYF.

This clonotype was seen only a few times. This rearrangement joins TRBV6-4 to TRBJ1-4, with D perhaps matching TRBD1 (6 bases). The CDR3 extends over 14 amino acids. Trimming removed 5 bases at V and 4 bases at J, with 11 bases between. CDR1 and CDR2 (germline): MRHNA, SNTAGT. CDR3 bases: TGTGCCAGCAGTCCGGGACAAGTTAATGAAAAACTGTTTTTT. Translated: CASSPGQVNEKLFF.

Here the CDR3 reads CASSQGLAGSQETQYF. CDR3 coding DNA: TGTGCCAGCAGCCAGGGACTAGCGGGAAGCCAAGAGACCCAGTACTTC. This chain connects TRBV12-3 or TRBV12-4 to TRBJ2-5; the match to TRBD2 covers 13 bases. After removal of 6 bases from V and 1 base from J, the junction contained 5 bases not matched to a gene. The CDR3 is 16 amino acids.

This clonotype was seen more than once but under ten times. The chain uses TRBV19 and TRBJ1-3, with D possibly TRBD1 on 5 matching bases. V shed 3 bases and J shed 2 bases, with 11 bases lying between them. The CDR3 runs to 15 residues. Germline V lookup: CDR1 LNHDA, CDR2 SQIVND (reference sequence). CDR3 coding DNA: TGTGCCAGTAGTATCGGGCAGGGAACTGGAAACACCATATATTTT. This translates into CASSIGQGTGNTIYF.

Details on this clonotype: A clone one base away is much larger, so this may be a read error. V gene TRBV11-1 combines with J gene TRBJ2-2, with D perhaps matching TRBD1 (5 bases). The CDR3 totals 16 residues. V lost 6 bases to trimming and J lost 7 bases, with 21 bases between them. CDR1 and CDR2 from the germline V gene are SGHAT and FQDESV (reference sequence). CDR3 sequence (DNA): TGTGCCAGCAGGTTTTACAGGCTCGTACGGAGCGGGGAGCTGTTTTTT. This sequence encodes CASRFYRLVRSGELFF. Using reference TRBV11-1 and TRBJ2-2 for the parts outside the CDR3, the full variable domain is EAEVAQSPRYKITEKSQAVAFWCDPISGHATLYWYRQILGQGPELLVQFQDESVVDDSQLPKDRFSAERLKGVDSTLKIQPAELGDSAMYLCASRFYRLVRSGELFFGEGSRLTVL.

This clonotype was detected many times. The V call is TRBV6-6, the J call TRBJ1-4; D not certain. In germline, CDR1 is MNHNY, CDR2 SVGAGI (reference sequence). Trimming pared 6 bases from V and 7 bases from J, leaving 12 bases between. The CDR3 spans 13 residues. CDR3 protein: CASSLRSAEKLFF. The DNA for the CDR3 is TGTGCCAGCAGCCTCCGCAGTGCTGAAAAACTGTTTTTT.

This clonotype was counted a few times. The chain's CDR3 is CASRSEDRAISNQPQHF. CDR3 nucleotides: TGTGCCAGCAGATCTGAGGACAGGGCAATAAGCAATCAGCCCCAGCATTTT. V and J are TRBV7-8 and TRBJ1-5; 8 nucleotides align to TRBD1. Germline CDR1 and CDR2: SGHVS and FQNEAQ. The V gene end was trimmed by 6 bases and the J gene end by 1 base; junction bases not matched to a gene: 11. The CDR3 covers 17 residues.

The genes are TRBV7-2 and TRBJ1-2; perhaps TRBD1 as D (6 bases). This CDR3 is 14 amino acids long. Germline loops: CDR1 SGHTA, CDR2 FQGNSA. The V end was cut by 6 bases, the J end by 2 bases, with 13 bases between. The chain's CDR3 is CASSEDSENYGYTF. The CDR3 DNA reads TGTGCCAGCAGTGAGGACAGCGAGAACTATGGCTACACCTTC.

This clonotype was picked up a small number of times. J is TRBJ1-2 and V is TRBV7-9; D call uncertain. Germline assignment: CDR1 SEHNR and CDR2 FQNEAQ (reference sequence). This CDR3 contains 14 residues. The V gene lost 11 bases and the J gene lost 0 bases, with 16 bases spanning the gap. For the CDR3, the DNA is TGTGCCGGGAGGGCAAGAGGTTCTAACTATGGCTACACCTTC. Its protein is CAGRARGSNYGYTF. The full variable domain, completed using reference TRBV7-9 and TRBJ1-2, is DTGVSQNPRHKITKRGQNVTFRCDPISEHNRLYWYRQTLGQGPEFLTYFQNEAQLEKSRLLSDRFSAERPKGSFSTLEIQRTEQGDSAMYLCAGRARGSNYGYTFGSGTRLTVV.

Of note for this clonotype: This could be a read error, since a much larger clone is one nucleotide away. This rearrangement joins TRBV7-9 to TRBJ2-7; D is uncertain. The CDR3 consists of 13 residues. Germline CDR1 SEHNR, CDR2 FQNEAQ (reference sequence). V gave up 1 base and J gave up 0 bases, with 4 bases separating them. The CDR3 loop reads CASSLVVSYEQYF. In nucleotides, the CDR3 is TGTGCCAGCAGCTTAGTGGTCTCCTACGAGCAGTACTTC.

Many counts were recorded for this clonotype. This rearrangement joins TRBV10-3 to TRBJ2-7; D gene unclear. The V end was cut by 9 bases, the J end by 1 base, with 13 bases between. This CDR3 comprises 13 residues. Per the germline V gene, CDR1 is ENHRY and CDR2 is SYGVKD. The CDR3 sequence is CAIGSDWSYEQYF. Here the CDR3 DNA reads TGTGCCATAGGGTCAGATTGGTCCTACGAGCAGTACTTC.

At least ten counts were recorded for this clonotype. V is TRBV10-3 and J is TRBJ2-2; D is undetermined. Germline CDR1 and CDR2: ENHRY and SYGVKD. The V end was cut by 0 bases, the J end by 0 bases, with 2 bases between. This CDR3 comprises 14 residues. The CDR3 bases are TGTGCCATCAGTGAGTCGGCGAACACCGGGGAGCTGTTTTTT. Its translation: CAISESANTGELFF.

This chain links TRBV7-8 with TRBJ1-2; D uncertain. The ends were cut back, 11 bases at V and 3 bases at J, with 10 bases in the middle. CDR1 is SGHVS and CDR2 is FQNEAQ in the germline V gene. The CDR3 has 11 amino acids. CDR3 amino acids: CAWNRHYGYTF. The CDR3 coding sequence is TGTGCCTGGAACAGACACTATGGCTACACCTTC.

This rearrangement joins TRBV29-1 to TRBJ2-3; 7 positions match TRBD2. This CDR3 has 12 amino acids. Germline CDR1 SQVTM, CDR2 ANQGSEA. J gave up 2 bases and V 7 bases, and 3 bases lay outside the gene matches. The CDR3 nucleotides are TGCAGCGCGCGGGGGTTCACAGATACGCAGTATTTT. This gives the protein CSARGFTDTQYF.

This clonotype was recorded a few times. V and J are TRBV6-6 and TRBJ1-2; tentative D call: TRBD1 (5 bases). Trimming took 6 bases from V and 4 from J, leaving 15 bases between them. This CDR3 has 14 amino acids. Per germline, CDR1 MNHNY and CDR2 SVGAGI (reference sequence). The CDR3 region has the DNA TGTGCCAGCAGCACGAGGGGAGTTTGCTATGGCTACACCTTC. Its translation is CASSTRGVCYGYTF.

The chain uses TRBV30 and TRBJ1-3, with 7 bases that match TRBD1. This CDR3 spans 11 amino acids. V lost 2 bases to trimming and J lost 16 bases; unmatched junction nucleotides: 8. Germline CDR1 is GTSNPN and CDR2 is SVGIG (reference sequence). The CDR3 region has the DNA TGTGCCTGGAGTCGAAGGGACAGATCGTATTTT. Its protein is CAWSRRDRSYF.

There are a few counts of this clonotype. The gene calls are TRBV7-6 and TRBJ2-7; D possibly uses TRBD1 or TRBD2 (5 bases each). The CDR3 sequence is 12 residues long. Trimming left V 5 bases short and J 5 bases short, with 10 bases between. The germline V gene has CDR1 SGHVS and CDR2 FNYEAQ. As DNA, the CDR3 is TGTGCCAGCAGCAGGGGTAGCGACGAGCAGTACTTC. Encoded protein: CASSRGSDEQYF.

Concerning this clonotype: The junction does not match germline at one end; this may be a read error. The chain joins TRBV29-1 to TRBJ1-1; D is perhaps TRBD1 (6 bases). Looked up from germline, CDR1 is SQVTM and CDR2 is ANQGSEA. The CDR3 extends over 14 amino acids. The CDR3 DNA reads TGCAGCGCTATACCGGTACGGGGGGCGGTAAGGGCTCTCTTT. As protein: CSAIPVRGAVRALF. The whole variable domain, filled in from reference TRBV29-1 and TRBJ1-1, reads SAVISQKPSRDICQRGTSLTIQCQVDSQVTMMFWYRQQPGQSLTLIATANQGSEATYESGFVIDKFPISRPNLTFSTLTVSNMSPEDSSIYLCSAIPVRGAVRALFGQGTRLTVV.

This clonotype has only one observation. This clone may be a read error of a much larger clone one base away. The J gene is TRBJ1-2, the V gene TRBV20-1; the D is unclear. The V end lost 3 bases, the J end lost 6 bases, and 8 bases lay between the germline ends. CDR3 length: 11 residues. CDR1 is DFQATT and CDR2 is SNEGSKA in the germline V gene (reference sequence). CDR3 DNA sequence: TGCAGTGCTAGTCCCCCCGATGGCTACACCTTC. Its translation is CSASPPDGYTF.

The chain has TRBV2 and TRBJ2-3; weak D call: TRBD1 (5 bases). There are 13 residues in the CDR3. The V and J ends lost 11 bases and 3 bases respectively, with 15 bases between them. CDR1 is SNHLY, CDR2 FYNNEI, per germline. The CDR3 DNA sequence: TGTGCCCTGTGGGGCTCGCGAACAGATACGCAGTATTTT. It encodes CALWGSRTDTQYF.